Listed here is a single T cell receptor (beta chain). Clones were read by immunoSEQ multiplex PCR, and TCRdb kept only the in-frame ones, dropping some. The table lists about 120,000 clones, 75% to 90% of them singletons, with approximately 27% in the top ten. The data derive from a study of blood T cell repertoires in COVID-19. V was cut by 3 bases and J by 5 bases, with 14 bases left in between. The CDR3 runs 15 residues. CDR1 MDHEN and CDR2 SYDVKM come from the germline V gene. The sequence came from a man between 65 and 80 years old with active or convalescent COVID-19. The sequenced material came from peripheral blood. The V and J genes are TRBV28 and TRBJ1-5, with a weak D call TRBD1 (5 bases). CDR3 coding DNA: TGTGCCAGCAGTTTCCAGGGTAAATTGGATCAGCCCCAGCATTTT. It yields the protein CASSFQGKLDQPQHF.